This TCR beta chain was found in a study of beta chain features in type 1 diabetes. Since all of the isolated RNA was reverse transcribed, expressed TCRB transcripts were what got sequenced. Only in-frame clones appear in the TCRdb table, and some are missing; sequencing was by immunoSEQ multiplex PCR. The table records 60,000 or so clones, approximately 59% of them present only once. A word on this clone: The germline gene is not matched at one end of the junction; a read error may be the cause.

Sequenced: Tregs from blood. The sequence derives from a woman aged 18-29 years in good health.

The CDR3 spells CASTPGAKDTQYF. The CDR3 coding sequence is TGTGCCAGCACACCAGGAGCTAAGGATACGCAGTATTTT. This chain joins TRBV18 and TRBJ2-3; D is ambiguous. CDR3 size: 13 residues. Germline V gives CDR1 KGHSH, CDR2 LQKENI.